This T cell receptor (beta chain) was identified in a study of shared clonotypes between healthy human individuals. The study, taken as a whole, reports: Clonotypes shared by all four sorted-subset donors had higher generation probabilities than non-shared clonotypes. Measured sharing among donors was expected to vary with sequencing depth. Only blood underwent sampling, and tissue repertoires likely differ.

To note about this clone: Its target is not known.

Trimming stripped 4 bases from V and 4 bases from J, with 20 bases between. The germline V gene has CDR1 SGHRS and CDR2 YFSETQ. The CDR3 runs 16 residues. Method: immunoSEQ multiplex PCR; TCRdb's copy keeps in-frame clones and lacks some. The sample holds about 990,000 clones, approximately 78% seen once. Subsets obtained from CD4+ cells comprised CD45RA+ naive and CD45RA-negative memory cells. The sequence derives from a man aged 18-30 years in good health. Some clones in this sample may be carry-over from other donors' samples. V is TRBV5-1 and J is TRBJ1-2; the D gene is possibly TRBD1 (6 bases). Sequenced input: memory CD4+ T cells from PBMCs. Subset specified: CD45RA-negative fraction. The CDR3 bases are TGCGCCAGCAGCGACCGAGAAGTAGGGGGTGTCTATGGCTACACCTTC. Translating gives CASSDREVGGVYGYTF.